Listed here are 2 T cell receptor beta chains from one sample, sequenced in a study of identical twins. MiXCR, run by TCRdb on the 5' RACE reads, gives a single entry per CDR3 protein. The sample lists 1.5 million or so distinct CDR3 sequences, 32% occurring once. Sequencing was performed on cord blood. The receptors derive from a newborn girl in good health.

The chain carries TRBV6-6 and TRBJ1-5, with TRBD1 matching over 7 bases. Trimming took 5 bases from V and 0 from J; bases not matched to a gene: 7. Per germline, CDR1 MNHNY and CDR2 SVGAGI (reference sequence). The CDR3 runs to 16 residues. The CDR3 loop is CASSRTGVNSNQPQHF. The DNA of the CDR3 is TGTGCCAGCAGTAGAACAGGGGTGAATAGCAATCAGCCCCAGCATTTT.

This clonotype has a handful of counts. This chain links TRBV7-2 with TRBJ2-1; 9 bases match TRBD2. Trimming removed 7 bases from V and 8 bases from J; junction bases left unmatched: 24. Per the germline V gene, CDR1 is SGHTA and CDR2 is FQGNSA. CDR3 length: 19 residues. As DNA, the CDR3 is TGTGCCAGCACTATTAGACCTGATTTGCTAGCGGGGTTGCGCTATGAGCAGTTCTTC. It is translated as CASTIRPDLLAGLRYEQFF.